The 28 T cell receptor beta chains listed next were all sequenced from one sample in a study of blood T cell repertoires in COVID-19. Libraries were prepared by immunoSEQ multiplex PCR; TCRdb keeps only in-frame clonotypes and omits some of them. The sample holds about 270,000 clones, 70% to 90% seen once. The sequenced sample consisted of PBMCs or T cells enriched from blood (not recorded which). These receptors were collected from a woman in her forties or fifties with acute COVID-19.

The chain combines TRBV23-1 with TRBJ1-5; D is unresolved. TRBV23-1 is known as an ORF, though its function is uncertain. The CDR3 totals 11 residues. Between the trimmed V and J ends, which lost 7 bases and 9 bases, there was a span of 10 bases. Here the CDR3 reads CASTQTWPQHF. The CDR3 bases are TGCGCCAGCACCCAAACATGGCCCCAGCATTTT.

The chain carries TRBV2 and TRBJ1-1; D uncertain. The CDR3 is 12 residues long. V was trimmed by 10 bases and J by 1 base, leaving 10 bases between them. The V gene's germline CDR1 is SNHLY and CDR2 FYNNEI. The CDR3, as DNA: TGTGCCATAACGCGGGGGAACACTGAAGCTTTCTTT. Encoded protein: CAITRGNTEAFF.

In nucleotides, the CDR3 is TGTGCCAGCTTACCCGGGACTAGCGGGGGGGGCACCGGGGAGCTGTTTTTT. Its translation is CASLPGTSGGGTGELFF. V and J are TRBV5-4 and TRBJ2-2, with TRBD2 identical over 16 bases. The germline CDR1 and CDR2 sequences are SGHNT and YYREEE (reference sequence). The CDR3 has 17 residues. V lost 7 bases and J lost 4; bases outside the gene matches: 7.

The CDR3 sequence: CASSPRGPMNTEAFF. The CDR3 coding sequence is TGTGCCAGCAGCCCTCGAGGCCCTATGAACACTGAAGCTTTCTTT. The rearrangement uses TRBV3-1 (or the pseudogene TRBV3-2) and TRBJ1-1, with D unclear. With 4 bases removed from V and 0 bases from J, the gap between germline ends came to 12 bases. The CDR3 is 15 amino acids. Germline assignment: CDR1 LGHDT and CDR2 YNNKEL (reference sequence).

This clone was seen a handful of times. V gene TRBV6-5 combines with J gene TRBJ1-5; the match to TRBD1 covers 10 bases. CDR3 length equals 13 residues. Germline trimming cut 6 bases from V and 10 bases from J; bases unmatched to any gene: 6. Germline assignment: CDR1 MNHEY and CDR2 SVGAGI. The CDR3 bases are TGTGCCAGCAGACCGGAGACAGGGGGCCCCCAGCATTTT. Protein: CASRPETGGPQHF.

The chain combines TRBV28 with TRBJ1-1, with TRBD1 as a possible D gene (5 bases). From germline, CDR1 is MDHEN and CDR2 SYDVKM. The V end was cut by 3 bases, the J end by 0 bases, with 11 bases between. This CDR3 has 15 residues. In nucleotides, the CDR3 is TGTGCCAGCAGTTTTCCCAGGGTGATGAACACTGAAGCTTTCTTT. It specifies CASSFPRVMNTEAFF. Full variable domain (outside the CDR3, taken from reference TRBV28 and TRBJ1-1): DVKVTQSSRYLVKRTGEKVFLECVQDMDHENMFWYRQDPGLGLRLIYFSYDVKMKEKGDIPEGYSVSREKKERFSLILESASTNQTSMYLCASSFPRVMNTEAFFGQGTRLTVV.

CDR3 residues: CASSLGNKGAGGDEQFF. CDR3 DNA: TGTGCCAGCAGCTTAGGAAATAAGGGTGCCGGAGGCGATGAGCAGTTCTTC. The V gene is TRBV7-2, the J gene TRBJ2-1; TRBD2 might be the D (5 bases). The CDR3 loop spans 17 amino acids. The V end was cut by 1 base, the J end by 8 bases, with 21 bases between. Per germline, CDR1 SGHTA and CDR2 FQGNSA.

The V and J genes are TRBV3-1 (or the pseudogene TRBV3-2) and TRBJ1-5, with 7 bases that match TRBD1. The CDR3 covers 14 residues. Germline assignment: CDR1 LGHDT and CDR2 YNNKEL (reference sequence). V shed 4 bases, J shed 6 bases, and the junction held 6 bases outside the gene matches. The CDR3 DNA reads as TGTGCCAGCAGCCGAGGACAGGTGGGTCAGCCCCAGCATTTT. It translates to CASSRGQVGQPQHF.

The chain is built from TRBV28 and TRBJ2-7; a possible D gene is TRBD2 (5 bases). The CDR3 spans 14 residues. Trimming shortened V by 5 bases and J by 3 bases, and 14 bases separated the two germline ends. Germline lookup yields CDR1 MDHEN and CDR2 SYDVKM. CDR3 DNA: TGTGCCAGCAGTCTCCCCGGCGGGTACTACGAGCAGTACTTC. Protein product: CASSLPGGYYEQYF.

The chain employs TRBV11-2 and TRBJ2-3; tentative D call: TRBD2 (6 bases). V gave up 0 bases and J gave up 2 bases, with 9 bases separating them. Looked up from germline, CDR1 is SGHAT and CDR2 is FQNNGV. This CDR3 is built from 15 residues. The CDR3 bases are TGTGCCAGCAGCTTAGAAGGAGGGAACACAGATACGCAGTATTTT. Amino acid sequence: CASSLEGGNTDTQYF.

This clone was detected only a few times. V usage is TRBV5-1 and J usage is TRBJ2-3, with a weak D call TRBD2 (7 bases). In germline, CDR1 is SGHRS, CDR2 YFSETQ. Trimming removed 0 bases from V and 3 bases from J, with 17 bases in between. This CDR3 contains 17 residues. CDR3 DNA sequence: TGCGCCAGCAGCTTGGAGACTCCGGGGGGCGGGACAGATACGCAGTATTTT. This gives the protein CASSLETPGGGTDTQYF.

The CDR3 DNA follows: TGTGCCAGCAGCCAAGATCCCGGACAGGGGGCATCTGGGGCCAACGTCCTGACTTTC. It encodes CASSQDPGQGASGANVLTF. The genes are TRBV14 and TRBJ2-6, with TRBD1 identical over 11 bases. The CDR3 runs 19 residues. With 0 bases clipped from V and 1 base from J, the junction kept 5 bases outside the gene matches. Germline V lookup: CDR1 SGHDN, CDR2 FVKESK.

The V gene is TRBV18, the J gene TRBJ1-2, with TRBD1 as a possible D gene (6 bases). V shed 4 bases and J shed 6 bases, with 6 bases lying between them. CDR3 length equals 11 residues. CDR1 is KGHSH and CDR2 is LQKENI in the germline V gene. DNA for the CDR3: TGTGCCAGCTCACAGGGGGATGGCTACACCTTC. Encoded protein: CASSQGDGYTF.

The chain uses TRBV7-2 and TRBJ1-2, with TRBD1 matching 8 bases. With V trimmed by 4 bases and J by 4 bases, 8 bases remained unmatched. Germline V lookup: CDR1 SGHTA, CDR2 FQGNSA. The CDR3 is 15 amino acids. In DNA, the CDR3 is TGTGCCAGCAGCTCAGGCAGGGGGCGCGGCTATGGCTACACCTTC. It translates to CASSSGRGRGYGYTF.

The DNA for the CDR3 is TGTGCCAGTAGCGACCCCGGGACAGGGGGCAGAGATACGCAGTATTTT. It encodes CASSDPGTGGRDTQYF. This chain joins TRBV19 and TRBJ2-3; 12 nucleotides line up with TRBD1. Germline-derived CDR1 and CDR2 are LNHDA and SQIVND (reference sequence). Trimming at V came to 6 bases and at J to 5 bases, leaving 9 bases not matched to a gene. The CDR3 extends over 16 amino acids.

A single count supports this clone. The chain carries TRBV28 and TRBJ1-2; 10 nucleotides line up with TRBD1. V gave up 5 bases and J gave up 5 bases; unmatched junction bases: 5. Germline CDR1 is MDHEN and CDR2 is SYDVKM. CDR3 length: 14 amino acids. This chain's CDR3 is CASSTGQGFYGYTF. The CDR3, as DNA: TGTGCCAGCAGTACGGGACAGGGGTTTTATGGCTACACCTTC.

This clone was seen just once. The CDR3 DNA reads TGTGCCAGCAGTTACGGTCTGAGAACTAATGAAAAACTGTTTTTT. This sequence encodes CASSYGLRTNEKLFF. This chain joins TRBV6-5 and TRBJ1-4; D is ambiguous. The CDR3 covers 15 residues. V gave up 2 bases and J gave up 1 base, with 8 bases separating them. Looked up from germline, CDR1 is MNHEY and CDR2 is SVGAGI.

The V and J genes are TRBV12-1 and TRBJ2-7; the DNA was not used to check the table's D call, TRBD1. TRBV12-1 is designated a pseudogene. The CDR3 runs 16 residues. CDR3 nucleotides: TGTGCCAGCAGCTGGGACATTGAGGGGTGGCCCTACGAGCAGTACTTC. Translation gives CASSWDIEGWPYEQYF.

The J gene is TRBJ2-3, the V gene TRBV6-2 or TRBV6-3; 10 bases line up with TRBD2. CDR3 size: 14 residues. The V segment lost 5 bases and the J segment 9 bases; nucleotides outside the gene matches: 8. The germline CDR1 and CDR2 sequences are MNHEY and SVGEGT. CDR3 DNA: TGTGCCAGCAGTCCGACTAGCGGGCGGGGCACGCAGTATTTT. It codes for CASSPTSGRGTQYF.

This clone was counted ten times or more. The genes are TRBV4-1 and TRBJ1-4; the D gene is possibly TRBD1 (6 bases). This CDR3 spans 17 amino acids. V shed 4 bases and J shed 3 bases, with 18 bases lying between them. Germline CDR1 MGHRA, CDR2 YSYEKL. The CDR3 is CASSPLNRAKANEKLFF. CDR3 nucleotides: TGCGCCAGCAGCCCGCTGAACAGGGCCAAGGCTAATGAAAAACTGTTTTTT.

This chain connects TRBV30 to TRBJ2-7; 7 bases are a match to TRBD1. The germline gives CDR1 GTSNPN, CDR2 SVGIG (reference sequence). The V gene end was trimmed by 4 bases and the J gene end by 6 bases; junction bases not matched to a gene: 12. CDR3 length equals 14 residues. The CDR3 sequence is CAWKRTGVLTEQYF. For the CDR3, the DNA is TGTGCCTGGAAAAGAACAGGGGTGTTGACCGAGCAGTACTTC.

The chain recombines TRBV6-5 with TRBJ1-2; D gene uncertain. This CDR3 region has 13 residues. CDR1 is MNHEY and CDR2 is SVGAGI in the germline V gene. The germline V and J ends were trimmed by 2 bases and 5 bases, with 9 bases remaining between them. CDR3 region: CASSYREGYGYTF. Written as DNA, the CDR3 is TGTGCCAGCAGTTACAGAGAGGGTTATGGCTACACCTTC.

This clone was counted between two and nine times. This chain uses TRBV29-1 with TRBJ1-1; TRBD1 might be the D (6 bases). The V end lost 6 bases, the J end lost 3 bases, and 11 bases lay between the germline ends. Germline lookup yields CDR1 SQVTM and CDR2 ANQGSEA. CDR3 size: 12 residues. CDR3: CSVVQGYTEAFF. As DNA, the CDR3 is TGCAGCGTCGTACAGGGATACACTGAAGCTTTCTTT.

V gene TRBV9 combines with J gene TRBJ1-2; D is possibly TRBD1 (6 bases). Germline values: CDR1 SGDLS, CDR2 YYNGEE. The V end lost 4 bases, the J end lost 5 bases, and 18 bases lay between the germline ends. CDR3 length: 15 residues. CDR3 region: CASSPPLGHLYGYTF. Here the CDR3 DNA reads TGTGCCAGCAGCCCCCCCTTGGGACATTTATATGGCTACACCTTC.

For this clone: The identical CDR3 is also encoded by other nucleotide sequences in the sample. This chain uses TRBV19 with TRBJ1-4; D unclear. Deletions cut 4 bases from V and 2 bases from J, with 11 bases between. CDR3 length equals 15 residues. Looked up from germline, CDR1 is LNHDA and CDR2 is SQIVND (reference sequence). CDR3 in DNA: TGTGCCAGTAGTACCCACAGTACTACTAATGAAAAACTGTTTTTT. It codes for CASSTHSTTNEKLFF.

This sequence joins TRBV15 and TRBJ2-7; a possible D gene is TRBD1 (5 bases). Per the germline V gene, CDR1 is LNHNV and CDR2 is YYDKDF (reference sequence). The CDR3 has 13 residues. The V and J ends lost 3 bases and 3 bases respectively, with 9 bases between them. Written as DNA, the CDR3 is TGTGCCACCAGCAGGGGGCTGGTCTACGAGCAGTACTTC. Translating gives CATSRGLVYEQYF.

The gene calls are TRBV18 and TRBJ1-2; the match to TRBD1 covers 11 bases. This CDR3 is 16 amino acids long. Germline V gene sequence: CDR1 KGHSH, CDR2 LQKENI. V lost 4 bases, J lost 5 bases, and 9 bases stayed unmatched. DNA of the CDR3: TGTGCCAGCTCACTTCCACGGACAGGGGGCGAGTATGGCTACACCTTC. This translates into CASSLPRTGGEYGYTF.

In DNA, the CDR3 is TGTGCCAGCACCCCAGGCGGGGGATTAAACAATGAGCAGTTCTTC. It encodes CASTPGGGLNNEQFF. This chain joins TRBV7-9 and TRBJ2-1, with 7 bases that match TRBD2. Germline CDR1 is SEHNR and CDR2 is FQNEAQ (reference sequence). V gave up 7 bases and J gave up 5 bases; unmatched junction bases: 11. The CDR3 sequence is 15 residues long.